The present entry profiles one T cell receptor (beta chain) with its context. The entry originates in a study of blood T cell repertoires in COVID-19. V was cut by 3 bases and J by 2 bases, with 10 bases left in between. The germline V gene has CDR1 SGHAT and CDR2 FQNNGV. CDR3 length equals 14 residues. TCRdb keeps only in-frame clones here, not all; method: immunoSEQ multiplex PCR. The sample has a few hundred thousand clones, 89% seen once. The TCR was taken from a woman between 35 and 50 years old who had recovered from COVID-19. This chain connects TRBV11-2 to TRBJ1-2; D ambiguous. The specimen sequenced was peripheral blood. This CDR3 reads CASSLGGLNYGYTF. The CDR3, as DNA: TGTGCCAGCAGCTTGGGAGGACTCAACTATGGCTACACCTTC.